This entry lists 28 T cell receptor beta chains sequenced from one sample in a study of technical replicates of blood from a handful of donors. Assay: immunoSEQ multiplex PCR; the TCRdb copy retains only in-frame clones and omits some. In the table there are about 93,000 clones, roughly 96% of which are singletons. Sequenced: T cells isolated from PBMCs. Source of these receptors: a human donor in good health.

The V gene is TRBV5-1, the J gene TRBJ2-3, with D maybe TRBD2 (6 bases). The V gene's germline CDR1 is SGHRS and CDR2 YFSETQ. The germline V and J ends were trimmed by 4 bases and 3 bases, with 21 bases remaining between them. CDR3 size: 17 residues. This chain's CDR3 is CASSIAGTPVSTDTQYF. CDR3 bases: TGCGCCAGCAGCATTGCGGGGACCCCAGTTTCGACAGATACGCAGTATTTT.

The chain uses TRBV5-4 and TRBJ2-2; TRBD2 might be the D (7 bases). CDR1 is SGHNT and CDR2 is YYREEE in the germline V gene (reference sequence). The V end lost 2 bases, the J end lost 2 bases, and 16 bases lay between the germline ends. The CDR3 is 17 amino acids. DNA of the CDR3: TGTGCCAGCAGCTTTTCTCGCGGGGGCGCCAACACCGGGGAGCTGTTTTTT. It is translated as CASSFSRGGANTGELFF.

This chain links TRBV29-1 with TRBJ2-7; 11 bases fit TRBD2. V lost 6 bases to trimming and J lost 6 bases; unmatched junction nucleotides: 7. Germline V gene sequence: CDR1 SQVTM, CDR2 ANQGSEA. The CDR3 has 13 amino acids. CDR3 sequence (DNA): TGCAGCGTCGCAACTAGCGGGAGTAGCGAGCAGTACTTC. Translation: CSVATSGSSEQYF.

The chain employs TRBV4-1 and TRBJ1-5; D might be TRBD1 (5 bases). Trimming took off 1 base at V and 4 bases at J, with 14 bases between the two ends. CDR1 and CDR2 from the germline V gene are MGHRA and YSYEKL. The CDR3 contains 16 residues. In nucleotides, the CDR3 is TGCGCCAGCAGCCAAGGAGGAGGGCAGGGAAATCAGCCCCAGCATTTT. This translates into CASSQGGGQGNQPQHF.

The rearrangement links TRBV11-2 to TRBJ1-2; the match to TRBD1 covers 9 bases. The CDR3 is 13 amino acids. The junction had 6 bases not matched to a gene; V was cut back by 5 bases and J by 8 bases. From germline, CDR1 is SGHAT and CDR2 FQNNGV. DNA for the CDR3: TGTGCCAGCAGCCTGGACAGGGGAGGAGGCTACACCTTC. Residues: CASSLDRGGGYTF.

The chain couples TRBV4-1 to TRBJ2-2, with a tentative D call TRBD1 (5 bases). CDR1 and CDR2 (germline): MGHRA, YSYEKL. The CDR3 is 16 amino acids. Trimming shortened V by 2 bases and J by 4 bases, and 14 bases separated the two germline ends. CDR3 region: CASSQQRSQVTGELFF. The CDR3 nucleotides read TGCGCCAGCAGCCAACAAAGATCACAGGTCACCGGGGAGCTGTTTTTT.

The table lists this clone with a count of one. V gene TRBV9 combines with J gene TRBJ2-1; maybe TRBD2 (6 bases). Germline lookup yields CDR1 SGDLS and CDR2 YYNGEE. V was cut by 2 bases and J by 4 bases, with 13 bases left in between. The CDR3 has 15 residues. The CDR3 is CASSVVGGGYNEQFF. CDR3 coding DNA: TGTGCCAGCAGCGTGGTGGGGGGAGGATACAATGAGCAGTTCTTC. Drawing the rest from reference TRBV9 and TRBJ2-1, the complete variable domain is DSGVTQTPKHLITATGQRVTLRCSPRSGDLSVYWYQQSLDQGLQFLIQYYNGEERAKGNILERFSAQQFPDLHSELNLSSLELGDSALYFCASSVVGGGYNEQFFGPGTRLTVL.

This chain uses TRBV5-1 with TRBJ2-1; 9 nucleotides agree with TRBD2. The CDR3 covers 17 residues. CDR1 is SGHRS and CDR2 is YFSETQ in the germline V gene. V lost 4 bases, J lost 1 base, and 9 bases stayed unmatched. CDR3 in amino acids: CASSTTSGGGSYNEQFF. In nucleotides, the CDR3 is TGCGCCAGCAGCACGACTAGCGGAGGGGGTTCCTACAATGAGCAGTTCTTC.

V and J are TRBV5-1 and TRBJ2-3, with 16 nucleotides matching TRBD2. Germline assignment: CDR1 SGHRS and CDR2 YFSETQ. The CDR3 runs to 18 residues. V gave up 4 bases and J gave up 3 bases; unmatched junction bases: 8. The CDR3 DNA sequence: TGCGCCAGCAGCCTTGGGACTAGCGGGAGGGGAATTACAGATACGCAGTATTTT. This sequence encodes CASSLGTSGRGITDTQYF.

This rearrangement joins TRBV5-1 to TRBJ2-3, with TRBD2 matching 7 bases. Germline-derived CDR1 and CDR2 are SGHRS and YFSETQ. V shed 2 bases, J shed 3 bases, and the junction held 15 bases outside the gene matches. This CDR3 spans 18 amino acids. CDR3 sequence (DNA): TGCGCCAGCAGCTTAAATATCGGACTAGATGGGGGGACAGATACGCAGTATTTT. Amino acid sequence: CASSLNIGLDGGTDTQYF.

This rearrangement joins TRBV7-9 to TRBJ2-7, with D possibly TRBD1 on 5 matching bases. This CDR3 has 12 amino acids. Trimming removed 5 bases from V and 6 bases from J, with 11 bases in between. Per germline, CDR1 SEHNR and CDR2 FQNEAQ (reference sequence). The CDR3 loop is CASSADMLEQYF. Here the CDR3 DNA reads TGTGCCAGCAGCGCGGACATGCTCGAGCAGTACTTC.

The chain links TRBV7-9 to TRBJ1-1; no reliable D call. The CDR3 extends over 17 amino acids. Per the germline V gene, CDR1 is SEHNR and CDR2 is FQNEAQ (reference sequence). Between the trimmed V and J ends, which lost 4 bases and 1 base, there was a span of 19 bases. The CDR3 sequence is CASSSTKLVEPNTEAFF. The CDR3 nucleotides read TGTGCCAGCAGCTCCACGAAACTAGTGGAGCCGAACACTGAAGCTTTCTTT.

The chain combines TRBV19 with TRBJ1-5; TRBD1 might be the D (5 bases). Between the trimmed V and J ends, which lost 7 bases and 7 bases, there was a span of 14 bases. Germline loops: CDR1 LNHDA, CDR2 SQIVND (reference sequence). The CDR3 length is 13 residues. The DNA of the CDR3 is TGTGCCAGTACTACTGGGGGGTACCAGCCCCAGCATTTT. It yields the protein CASTTGGYQPQHF.

The gene calls are TRBV7-2 and TRBJ1-2; a possible D gene is TRBD1 (5 bases). The V gene's germline CDR1 is SGHTA and CDR2 FQGNSA. The CDR3 runs to 16 residues. V lost 2 bases, J lost 3 bases, and 16 bases lay in between. The CDR3 coding sequence is TGTGCCAGCAGCTTAATCCCTCTTTGGGGGGACTATGGCTACACCTTC. Translated: CASSLIPLWGDYGYTF.

V usage is TRBV28 and J usage is TRBJ2-7; a weak D match, TRBD1 (5 bases). Trimming removed 7 bases from V and 3 bases from J, with 19 bases in between. The CDR3 totals 15 residues. Per germline, CDR1 MDHEN and CDR2 SYDVKM. DNA for the CDR3: TGTGCCAGCATTCCGCCCGACAGACCCTACTACGAGCAGTACTTC. As protein: CASIPPDRPYYEQYF.

The CDR3 nucleotides read TGTGCCAGCAGTTACTCAGGGGTCGATGAGCAGTTCTTC. Its protein product is CASSYSGVDEQFF. The rearrangement links TRBV6-5 to TRBJ2-1; tentative D call: TRBD1 (5 bases). Trimming cost V 0 bases and J 8 bases, with 8 bases left between them. Germline CDR1 MNHEY, CDR2 SVGAGI. This CDR3 comprises 13 residues.

In this sample, this clone turned up once. This rearrangement joins TRBV27 to TRBJ2-1, with TRBD2 matching 8 bases. Germline V gives CDR1 MNHEY, CDR2 SMNVEV (reference sequence). CDR3 length: 14 amino acids. Germline trimming cut 8 bases from V and 4 bases from J; bases unmatched to any gene: 7. In DNA form, the CDR3 reads TGTGCCAGCGCCCTAGCGGGCCCTTACAATGAGCAGTTCTTC. Protein sequence: CASALAGPYNEQFF.

The rearrangement links TRBV6-4 to TRBJ2-7, with D perhaps matching TRBD2 (5 bases). CDR1 is MRHNA, CDR2 SNTAGT, per germline. The CDR3 has 14 amino acids. The V and J ends lost 7 bases and 4 bases respectively, with 17 bases between them. CDR3 in DNA: TGTGCCAGCACAGTACTCGGGGAACCTTACGAGCAGTACTTC. This gives the protein CASTVLGEPYEQYF.

The gene calls are TRBV29-1 and TRBJ2-1; D ambiguous. This CDR3 is built from 10 residues. Germline V lookup: CDR1 SQVTM, CDR2 ANQGSEA. The ends were cut back, 7 bases at V and 4 bases at J, with 5 bases in the middle. CDR3 sequence reads: CSGRYNEQFF. The CDR3 coding sequence is TGCAGCGGTAGATACAATGAGCAGTTCTTC.

J is TRBJ2-3 and V is TRBV4-1, with 8 bases that match TRBD2. Germline V gives CDR1 MGHRA, CDR2 YSYEKL. The CDR3 covers 14 residues. J gave up 4 bases and V 1 base, and 1 base lay outside the gene matches. CDR3 amino acids: CASSQGAGADTQYF. CDR3 DNA: TGCGCCAGCAGCCAAGGAGCGGGAGCAGATACGCAGTATTTT.

The gene calls are TRBV19 and TRBJ1-5; D gene ambiguous. The CDR3 contains 15 residues. V lost 3 bases, J lost 7 bases, and 16 bases lay in between. Germline lookup yields CDR1 LNHDA and CDR2 SQIVND (reference sequence). The CDR3 sequence: CASSIRAAGGQPQHF. Written as DNA, the CDR3 is TGTGCCAGTAGTATTCGCGCCGCAGGTGGCCAGCCCCAGCATTTT.

The CDR3 region has the DNA TGTGCCGGTCCCCCGGGACTAGACCATCCTAACGAGCAGTACTTC. It yields the protein CAGPPGLDHPNEQYF. The V call is TRBV21-1, the J call TRBJ2-7; the table assigns TRBD2, which was not confirmed against the DNA. TRBV21-1 is reported as a pseudogene. The CDR3 is 15 amino acids.

The J gene is TRBJ2-7, the V gene TRBV5-1; D unresolved. V was trimmed by 1 base and J by 3 bases, leaving 11 bases between them. This CDR3 has 14 residues. CDR1 is SGHRS and CDR2 is YFSETQ in the germline V gene. The DNA of the CDR3 is TGCGCCAGCAGCTTGAAAGTCAGTGGCTACGAGCAGTACTTC. This translates into CASSLKVSGYEQYF.

The chain joins TRBV2 to TRBJ2-7; D perhaps matches TRBD1 (6 bases). CDR3 length equals 17 residues. Germline V CDR1 and CDR2: SNHLY, FYNNEI. Trimming took off 1 base at V and 7 bases at J, with 23 bases between the two ends. CDR3 sequence: CASSEEGRGPTVGEQYF. The CDR3 nucleotides are TGTGCCAGCAGTGAAGAGGGCAGGGGCCCAACTGTGGGGGAGCAGTACTTC.

The chain uses TRBV6-1 and TRBJ1-5; D is possibly TRBD1 (5 bases). Looked up from germline, CDR1 is MNHNS and CDR2 is SASEGT. The CDR3 has 13 residues. V lost 8 bases and J 5 bases, leaving 13 bases between the germline ends. The DNA of the CDR3 is TGTGCCAGCCAACAAGGGGACTATCAGCCCCAGCATTTT. This translates into CASQQGDYQPQHF.

The chain uses TRBV19 and TRBJ2-6; TRBD1 might be the D (5 bases). The CDR3 has 14 residues. The germline CDR1 and CDR2 sequences are LNHDA and SQIVND (reference sequence). V lost 6 bases to trimming and J lost 1 base, with 7 bases between them. The CDR3: CASSSGSGANVLTF. Here the CDR3 DNA reads TGTGCCAGTAGCTCAGGGTCTGGGGCCAACGTCCTGACTTTC.

The chain joins TRBV6-5 to TRBJ2-7; D is possibly TRBD2 (7 bases). V was trimmed by 8 bases and J by 7 bases, leaving 24 bases between them. The CDR3 consists of 15 residues. CDR1 MNHEY and CDR2 SVGAGI come from the germline V gene. CDR3 nucleotide sequence: TGTGCCAGCGGAGGGGGGGCGATCGGAGTATTTGAGCAGTACTTC. The encoded protein is CASGGGAIGVFEQYF.

The chain combines TRBV12-5 with TRBJ2-5, with 9 bases fitting TRBD2. The CDR3 is 15 amino acids. Germline values: CDR1 LGHNT, CDR2 FRNRAP. Germline trimming cut 1 base from V and 2 bases from J; bases unmatched to any gene: 2. The CDR3 region has the DNA TGTGCTAGTGGTTTGGACGCGGGAGGGCAAGAGACCCAGTACTTC. Its translation: CASGLDAGGQETQYF. The full variable domain, rest sourced from reference TRBV12-5 and TRBJ2-5, is DARVTQTPRHKVTEMGQEVTMRCQPILGHNTVFWYRQTMMQGLELLAYFRNRAPLDDSGMPKDRFSAEMPDATLATLKIQPSEPRDSAVYFCASGLDAGGQETQYFGPGTRLLVL.